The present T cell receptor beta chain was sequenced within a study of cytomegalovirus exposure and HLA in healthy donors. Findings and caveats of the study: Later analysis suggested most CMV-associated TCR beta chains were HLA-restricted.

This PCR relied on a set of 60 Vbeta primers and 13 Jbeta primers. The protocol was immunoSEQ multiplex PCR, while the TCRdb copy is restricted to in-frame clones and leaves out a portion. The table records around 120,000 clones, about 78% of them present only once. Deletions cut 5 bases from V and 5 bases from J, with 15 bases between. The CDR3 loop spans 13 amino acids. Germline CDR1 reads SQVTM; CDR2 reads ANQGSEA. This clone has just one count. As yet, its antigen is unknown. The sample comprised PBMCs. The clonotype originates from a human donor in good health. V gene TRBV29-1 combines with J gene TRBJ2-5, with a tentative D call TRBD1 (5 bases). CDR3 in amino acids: CSVFTGLSETQYF. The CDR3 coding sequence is TGCAGCGTTTTCACAGGTTTATCGGAGACCCAGTACTTC.